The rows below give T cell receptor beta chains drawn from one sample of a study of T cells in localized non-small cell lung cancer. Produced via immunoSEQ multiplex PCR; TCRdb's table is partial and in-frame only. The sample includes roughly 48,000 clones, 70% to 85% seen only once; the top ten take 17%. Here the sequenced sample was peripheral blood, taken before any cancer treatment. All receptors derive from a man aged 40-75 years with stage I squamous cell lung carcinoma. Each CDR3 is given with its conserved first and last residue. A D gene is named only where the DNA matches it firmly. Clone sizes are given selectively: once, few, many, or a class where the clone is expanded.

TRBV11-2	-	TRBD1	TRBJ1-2	CASSIRQGAGGYTF	TGTGCCAGCAGCATCAGACAGGGGGCGGGAGGCTACACCTTC
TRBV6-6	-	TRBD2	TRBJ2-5	CASRPRSGARETQYF	TGTGCCAGCAGACCTAGAAGCGGGGCGAGGGAGACCCAGTACTTC
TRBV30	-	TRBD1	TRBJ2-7	CAWSGSIQGQGEYEQYF	TGTGCCTGGAGCGGCAGTATTCAGGGACAGGGAGAGTACGAGCAGTACTTC
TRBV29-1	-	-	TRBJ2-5	CSVSGTTSPETQYF	TGCAGCGTCTCCGGGACAACTTCCCCAGAGACCCAGTACTTC
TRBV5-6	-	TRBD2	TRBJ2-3	CASSFITSGGPSTDTQYF	TGTGCCAGCAGCTTTATAACTAGCGGTGGTCCTAGCACAGATACGCAGTATTTT
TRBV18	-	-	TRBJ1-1	CASSPEWTEAFF	TGTGCCAGCTCACCAGAGTGGACTGAAGCTTTCTTT
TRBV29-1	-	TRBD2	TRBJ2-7	CSVYHSGLAADEQYF	TGCAGCGTTTACCATTCGGGACTAGCGGCAGACGAGCAGTACTTC
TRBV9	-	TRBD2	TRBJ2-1	CASSVGGAGLATEQFF	TGTGCCAGCAGCGTAGGAGGCGCAGGACTAGCGACGGAGCAGTTCTTC
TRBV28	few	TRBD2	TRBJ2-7	CASRRTSGRNYEQYF	TGTGCCAGCAGACGAACTAGCGGGCGCAACTACGAGCAGTACTTC
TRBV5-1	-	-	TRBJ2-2	CASSYLGDPTGELFF	TGCGCCAGCAGCTACCTGGGCGACCCAACCGGGGAGCTGTTTTTT
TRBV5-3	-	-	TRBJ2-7	CARSYSPYEQYF	TGTGCCAGAAGCTACTCTCCCTACGAGCAGTACTTC
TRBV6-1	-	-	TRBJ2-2	CAANQGRTGELFF	TGTGCCGCCAACCAGGGGAGGACCGGGGAGCTGTTTTTT
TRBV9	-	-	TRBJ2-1	CASSEVRAPYNEQFF	TGTGCCAGCAGCGAAGTACGTGCCCCCTACAATGAGCAGTTCTTC
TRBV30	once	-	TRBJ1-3	CAWLTVGNTIYF	TGTGCCTGGTTAACTGTGGGAAACACCATATATTTT
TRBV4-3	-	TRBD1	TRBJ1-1	CASSRQGEGTEAFF	TGCGCCAGCAGCCGACAGGGGGAAGGCACTGAAGCTTTCTTT
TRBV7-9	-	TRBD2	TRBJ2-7	CASRSGGGGAREQYF	TGTGCCAGCAGATCTGGGGGCGGGGGGGCGAGGGAGCAGTACTTC
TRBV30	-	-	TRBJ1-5	CAWSPANNQPQHF	TGTGCCTGGAGTCCGGCTAACAATCAGCCCCAGCATTTT
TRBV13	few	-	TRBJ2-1	CASGPFGNYEQFF	TGTGCCAGCGGTCCTTTCGGGAATTATGAGCAGTTCTTC
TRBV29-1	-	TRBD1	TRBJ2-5	CSGDRGRETQYF	TGCAGCGGTGACAGGGGGCGAGAGACCCAGTACTTC
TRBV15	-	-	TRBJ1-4	CATSRGLGNPSEKLFF	TGTGCCACCAGCAGAGGTTTGGGGAACCCTAGCGAAAAACTGTTTTTT
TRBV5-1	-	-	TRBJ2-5	CASSLGYREVETQYF	TGCGCCAGCAGCTTGGGCTACAGGGAGGTAGAGACCCAGTACTTC
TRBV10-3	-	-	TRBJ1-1	CAISEGGYTEAFF	TGTGCCATCAGTGAGGGGGGGTACACTGAAGCTTTCTTT
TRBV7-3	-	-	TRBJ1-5	CASSLRGGNQPQHF	TGTGCCAGCAGCTTAAGGGGGGGCAATCAGCCCCAGCATTTT
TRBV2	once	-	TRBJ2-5	CASSDPTRGPQETQYF	TGTGCCAGCAGTGACCCCACCCGGGGGCCGCAAGAGACCCAGTACTTC
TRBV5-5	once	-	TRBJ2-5	CASSLDPRQGGFGETQYF	TGTGCCAGCAGCTTGGACCCTCGACAGGGAGGATTTGGGGAGACCCAGTACTTC
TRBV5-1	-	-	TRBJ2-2	CASRQTTTGELFF	TGCGCCAGCAGACAGACTACCACCGGGGAGCTGTTTTTT
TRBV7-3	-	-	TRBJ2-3	CASSSSATPDTQYF	TGTGCCAGCAGCTCCTCAGCTACACCAGATACGCAGTATTTT
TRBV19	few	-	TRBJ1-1	CASMRGKDTEAFF	TGTGCCAGTATGCGGGGGAAGGACACTGAAGCTTTCTTT
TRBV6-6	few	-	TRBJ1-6	CASRMGSSYNSPLHF	TGTGCCAGCAGAATGGGGAGCTCCTATAATTCACCCCTCCACTTT
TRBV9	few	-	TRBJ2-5	CASSVGDRLLQETQYF	TGTGCCAGCAGCGTAGGAGACAGGCTCCTCCAAGAGACCCAGTACTTC
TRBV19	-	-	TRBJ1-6	CASSNWSGGSSPLHF	TGTGCCAGTAGTAATTGGTCGGGGGGCAGTTCACCCCTCCACTTT
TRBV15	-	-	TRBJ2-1	CATSREQGTYNEQFF	TGTGCCACCAGCAGAGAACAAGGCACCTACAATGAGCAGTTCTTC
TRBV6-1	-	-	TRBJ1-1	CASSEYGMNTEAFF	TGTGCCAGCAGTGAATACGGTATGAACACTGAAGCTTTCTTT
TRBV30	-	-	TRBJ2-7	CAWSVPGITEQYF	TGTGCCTGGAGTGTACCTGGAATCACCGAGCAGTACTTC
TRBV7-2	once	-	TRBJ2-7	CASSLLGRSSSYEQYF	TGTGCCAGCAGCTTACTGGGGAGGTCCTCTTCTTACGAGCAGTACTTC
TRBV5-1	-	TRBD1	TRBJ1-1	CASSSGQPGVTEAFF	TGCGCCAGCAGCTCGGGACAGCCTGGGGTCACTGAAGCTTTCTTT
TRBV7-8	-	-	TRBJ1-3	CASSDSGNTIYF	TGTGCCAGCTCGGACTCTGGAAACACCATATATTTT
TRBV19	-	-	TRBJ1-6	CASTPDSSYNSPLHF	TGTGCCAGTACCCCCGACAGCTCCTATAATTCACCCCTCCACTTT
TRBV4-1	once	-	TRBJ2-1	CASSPRQIDWQFF	TGCGCCAGCAGCCCTCGACAGATAGATTGGCAGTTCTTC
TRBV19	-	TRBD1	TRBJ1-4	CASSTSGTGREKLFF	TGTGCCAGTAGTACCTCCGGGACAGGGAGAGAAAAACTGTTTTTT
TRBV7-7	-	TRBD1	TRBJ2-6	CASSPKPRGSGSGANVLTF	TGTGCTAGCAGCCCCAAACCCAGGGGGAGTGGCTCTGGGGCCAACGTCCTGACTTTC
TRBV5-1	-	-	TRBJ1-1	CASSLDVSRATEAFF	TGCGCCAGCAGCTTGGATGTCAGCAGGGCCACTGAAGCTTTCTTT
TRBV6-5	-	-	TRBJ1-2	CASRRDKQGGYTF	TGTGCCAGCAGAAGGGACAAACAAGGTGGCTACACCTTC
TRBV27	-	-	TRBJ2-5	CASSLSSGIGETQYF	TGTGCCAGCAGTTTATCCTCAGGGATTGGAGAGACCCAGTACTTC
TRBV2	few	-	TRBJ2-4	CASSPFLAKNIQYF	TGTGCCAGCAGTCCGTTTCTAGCCAAAAACATTCAGTACTTC
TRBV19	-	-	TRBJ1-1	CATSSSLNTEAFF	TGTGCCACCAGTTCTAGCTTGAACACTGAAGCTTTCTTT
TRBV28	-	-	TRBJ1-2	CASSLGRWGGYTF	TGTGCCAGCAGTTTGGGGCGTTGGGGGGGCTACACCTTC
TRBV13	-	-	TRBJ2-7	CASSLVRVGGEQYF	TGTGCCAGCAGCTTAGTCAGGGTGGGAGGCGAGCAGTACTTC
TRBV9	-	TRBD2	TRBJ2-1	CASSVGGLVDNEQFF	TGTGCCAGCAGCGTTGGGGGACTAGTTGACAATGAGCAGTTCTTC
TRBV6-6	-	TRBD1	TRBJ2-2	CASSQDREDTGELFF	TGTGCCAGCAGTCAGGACAGGGAAGACACCGGGGAGCTGTTTTTT
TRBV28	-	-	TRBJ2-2	CASSNVNTGELFF	TGTGCCAGCAGTAACGTTAACACCGGGGAGCTGTTTTTT
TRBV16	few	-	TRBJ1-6	CASSAGGGSGPLHF	TGTGCCAGCAGCGCTGGTGGGGGGAGTGGACCCCTCCACTTT
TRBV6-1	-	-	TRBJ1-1	CASMVGVGNTEAFF	TGTGCCAGCATGGTTGGGGTTGGGAACACTGAAGCTTTCTTT
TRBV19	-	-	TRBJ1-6	CASSIGQAANSPLHF	TGTGCCAGTAGTATCGGGCAGGCTGCTAATTCACCCCTCCACTTT
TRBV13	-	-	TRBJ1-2	CASSSGRRTVYGYTF	TGTGCCAGCAGCTCGGGACGTCGGACTGTCTATGGCTACACCTTC
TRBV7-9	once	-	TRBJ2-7	CASSLEAGGPYEQYF	TGTGCCAGCAGCTTAGAGGCCGGAGGGCCTTACGAGCAGTACTTC
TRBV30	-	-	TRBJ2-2	CAWSLPWGRANTGELFF	TGTGCCTGGAGCCTGCCGTGGGGTCGGGCGAACACCGGGGAGCTGTTTTTT
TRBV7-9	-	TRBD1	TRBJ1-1	CASSPDREWNTEAFF	TGTGCCAGCAGCCCCGACAGGGAATGGAACACTGAAGCTTTCTTT
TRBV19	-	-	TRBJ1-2	CASSEGQFRGGYTF	TGTGCCAGTAGCGAAGGACAGTTTAGAGGTGGCTACACCTTC